This TCR beta chain is drawn from a study of T cells after yellow fever vaccination. Study context: Where fractions had low cell numbers, libraries were prepared from them with the SMART-Seq v4 Ultra Low Input RNA kit. Findings and limits, study-wide: Detected again after the booster were most primary-vaccination clones, at about 96% CD4 and 70% to 90% CD8. Repertoires sorted by FACS could include abundant clonotypes that are contaminants from the bulk population.

As TCR cDNA was made by 5'RACE template switching, a universal primer site and UMIs were added. One entry per CDR3 protein results from TCRdb running MiXCR on the 5' RACE reads. Counted here are about 260,000 distinct CDR3 sequences, roughly 13% occurring once; the ten biggest clones make up about 0.51%. About this clonotype: Its antigen is unidentified.

This sequence was found in a man in his thirties or forties who received the YFV17D yellow fever vaccine. Sequenced here: CD4+ T cells sorted from PBMCs, sampled 45 days after the yellow fever booster vaccination.

For the CDR3, the DNA is TGTGCCAGCCATGGGGGGGCCCGCGCAGATACGCAGTATTTT. This codes for CASHGGARADTQYF. The chain recombines TRBV12-3 or TRBV12-4 with TRBJ2-3; D is possibly TRBD2 (7 bases). The CDR3 runs to 14 residues. V was shortened by 8 bases and J by 4 bases, with 16 bases between the two germline ends.